One sample yielded the 11 T cell receptor beta chains listed below, sequenced in a study of shared clonotypes between healthy human individuals. Some clones are missing from TCRdb's copy, which holds only in-frame ones; the method was immunoSEQ multiplex PCR. The sample lists some 1,600,000 clones, 95% to 99% seen once, with about 0.42% in the top ten. The sequencing input was naive CD4+ T cells sorted from blood. Documented subset: CD45RA+ positively selected. These receptors came from a young man in good health.

The V gene is TRBV14, the J gene TRBJ2-2; D call uncertain. The CDR3 is made up of 13 amino acids. V was trimmed by 0 bases and J by 7 bases, leaving 6 bases between them. From germline, CDR1 is SGHDN and CDR2 FVKESK. CDR3 in DNA: TGTGCCAGCAGCCAAGATCGTATCGGGGAGCTGTTTTTT. As protein: CASSQDRIGELFF. The full variable domain, completed using reference TRBV14 and TRBJ2-2, is EAGVTQFPSHSVIEKGQTVTLRCDPISGHDNLYWYRRVMGKEIKFLLHFVKESKQDESGMPNNRFLAERTGGTYSTLKVQPAELEDSGVYFCASSQDRIGELFFGEGSRLTVL.

The rearrangement links TRBV28 to TRBJ2-5; 8 nucleotides line up with TRBD2. There are 14 residues in the CDR3. Germline-derived CDR1 and CDR2 are MDHEN and SYDVKM. V lost 1 base, J lost 4 bases, and 2 bases stayed unmatched. The CDR3 reads CASSLLAGGETQYF. CDR3 nucleotides: TGTGCCAGCAGTTTATTGGCGGGAGGAGAGACCCAGTACTTC.

This clone was detected a few times. The chain employs TRBV5-1 and TRBJ2-7; D could derive from TRBD1 or TRBD2 (5 bases each). CDR3 size: 15 residues. Germline V gene sequence: CDR1 SGHRS, CDR2 YFSETQ. With 0 bases removed from V and 3 bases from J, the gap between germline ends came to 13 bases. The CDR3: CASSLESLGVYEQYF. CDR3 nucleotides: TGCGCCAGCAGCTTGGAATCCCTGGGGGTCTACGAGCAGTACTTC.

This chain connects TRBV25-1 to TRBJ2-7, with TRBD2 as a possible D gene (5 bases). This CDR3 spans 16 amino acids. The V gene's germline CDR1 is MGHDK and CDR2 SYGVNS. Trimming took off 3 bases at V and 0 bases at J, with 15 bases between the two ends. The CDR3 nucleotides read TGTGCCAGCAGTGAGTCCTGGGGAGTTCGCTCCTACGAGCAGTACTTC. Translation gives CASSESWGVRSYEQYF.

CDR3 loop: CASSLWGRGEKLFF. The CDR3 region has the DNA TGTGCCAGCAGTTTATGGGGGAGGGGTGAAAAACTGTTTTTT. This rearrangement joins TRBV28 to TRBJ1-4; tentative D call: TRBD1 (5 bases). V lost 0 bases to trimming and J lost 7 bases, with 9 bases between them. The CDR3 runs to 14 residues. In germline, CDR1 is MDHEN, CDR2 SYDVKM.

V and J are TRBV6-1 and TRBJ2-4; D uncertain. Germline loops: CDR1 MNHNS, CDR2 SASEGT. V lost 8 bases and J 8 bases, leaving 16 bases between the germline ends. CDR3 size: 13 residues. The CDR3 is CASGPAPKDIQYF. Here the CDR3 DNA reads TGTGCCAGCGGGCCAGCACCCAAGGACATTCAGTACTTC.

The chain is built from TRBV5-1 and TRBJ2-5, with 12 bases fitting TRBD2. This CDR3 comprises 17 residues. Germline V gene lookup returns CDR1 SGHRS and CDR2 YFSETQ. J lost 4 bases, V lost 4 bases, and 11 bases had no gene match. CDR3 in amino acids: CASSLSLAGGGPETQYF. As DNA, the CDR3 is TGCGCCAGCAGCCTAAGCCTAGCGGGAGGGGGGCCAGAGACCCAGTACTTC.

The J gene is TRBJ1-2, the V gene TRBV30, with D possibly matching TRBD1 (6 bases). The V end lost 2 bases, the J end lost 6 bases, and 13 bases lay between the germline ends. Germline V gene sequence: CDR1 GTSNPN, CDR2 SVGIG (reference sequence). This CDR3 contains 13 residues. The CDR3 DNA reads TGTGCCTGGAGTAAGAACAGGGTGGATGGCTACACCTTC. Translating it yields CAWSKNRVDGYTF.

The gene calls are TRBV18 and TRBJ2-1, with TRBD1 identical over 8 bases. Trimming at V came to 1 base and at J to 7 bases, leaving 18 bases not matched to a gene. The germline V gene has CDR1 KGHSH and CDR2 LQKENI. This CDR3 has 19 residues. The CDR3 DNA is TGTGCCAGCTCACCACTGCCCCCTCGGACAGGGAAGGTATCAAATGAGCAGTTCTTC. Its protein is CASSPLPPRTGKVSNEQFF.

The chain carries TRBV25-1 and TRBJ2-3, with D maybe TRBD1 (5 bases). The germline V and J ends were trimmed by 4 bases and 5 bases, with 10 bases remaining between them. The CDR3 loop spans 13 amino acids. CDR1 is MGHDK, CDR2 SYGVNS, per germline. The CDR3 sequence: CASSGLGVDTQYF. As DNA, the CDR3 is TGTGCCAGCAGTGGGTTAGGGGTAGATACGCAGTATTTT.

The chain couples TRBV6-6 to TRBJ2-7, with D unclear. The CDR3 length is 12 residues. Deletions cut 4 bases from V and 1 base from J, with 5 bases between. CDR1 is MNHNY and CDR2 is SVGAGI in the germline V gene (reference sequence). This chain's CDR3 is CASSSLSYEQYF. The CDR3 region has the DNA TGTGCCAGCAGTTCCTTATCCTACGAGCAGTACTTC.